The 12 T cell receptor beta chains reported below all come from one sample, sequenced in a study of blood T cells in healthy people across ages. Combining a sample-barcoded 5' primer with a J-beta primer mix, a second PCR ran for roughly 7 to 11 cycles. TCRdb itself ran the 5' RACE reads through MiXCR, one entry per CDR3 protein. The data contain about 800,000 distinct CDR3 sequences, roughly 50% of them seen just once; the ten biggest clones take up about 20%. Specimen: blood. All receptors derive from a man aged 25 to 45 in good health.

The chain has TRBV28 and TRBJ1-1; a possible D gene is TRBD1 (5 bases). Trimming removed 6 bases from V and 5 bases from J, with 16 bases in between. This CDR3 spans 14 amino acids. Per the germline V gene, CDR1 is MDHEN and CDR2 is SYDVKM. The CDR3 DNA follows: TGTGCCAGCAGCCGGGCGGGGGGAGGAACTGAAGCTTTCTTT. It specifies CASSRAGGGTEAFF.

The chain is built from TRBV20-1 and TRBJ1-1, with no clear D. Trimming removed 2 bases from V and 1 base from J, with 8 bases in between. The CDR3 totals 13 residues. Germline CDR1 DFQATT, CDR2 SNEGSKA (reference sequence). In DNA form, the CDR3 reads TGCAGTGCTAGATCTCTCGCGAACACTGAAGCTTTCTTT. It specifies CSARSLANTEAFF.

The V and J genes are TRBV27 and TRBJ2-7, with 8 nucleotides matching TRBD1. V trimming: 4 bases; J trimming: 4 bases; junction bases outside the gene matches: 6. Germline loops: CDR1 MNHEY, CDR2 SMNVEV (reference sequence). The CDR3 length is 14 residues. The CDR3 region is CASSSRGQGYEQYF. DNA of the CDR3: TGTGCCAGCAGTTCCAGGGGGCAGGGTTACGAGCAGTACTTC.

The V and J genes are TRBV12-3 or TRBV12-4 and TRBJ1-5; TRBD1 agrees at 10 bases. V shed 5 bases and J 4 bases; nucleotides not matched to a gene: 5. The CDR3 is 15 amino acids. The CDR3 region has the DNA TGTGCCAGCAGTCCAAGGGGACAGGGGAATCAGCCCCAGCATTTT. Residues: CASSPRGQGNQPQHF.

The chain combines TRBV29-1 with TRBJ2-7; D tentatively reads TRBD1 or TRBD2 (5 bases each). The CDR3 is 17 amino acids. Trimming left V 7 bases short and J 3 bases short, with 28 bases between. Per germline, CDR1 SQVTM and CDR2 ANQGSEA. The CDR3 protein is CSALGGRTPGRVYEQYF. For the CDR3, the DNA is TGCAGCGCATTAGGTGGGAGAACCCCGGGACGGGTCTACGAGCAGTACTTC.

The rearrangement uses TRBV6-2 or TRBV6-3 and TRBJ2-2; 11 bases are a match to TRBD2. In germline, CDR1 is MNHEY, CDR2 SVGEGT. This CDR3 contains 18 residues. V lost 5 bases, J lost 1 base, and 9 bases stayed unmatched. The CDR3 is CASSALLAGGLNTGELFF. The CDR3 DNA is TGTGCCAGCAGTGCGCTCCTAGCGGGGGGCCTGAACACCGGGGAGCTGTTTTTT.

This clonotype was counted a few times. V usage is TRBV28 and J usage is TRBJ1-1, with D tentatively TRBD1 (5 bases). The germline gives CDR1 MDHEN, CDR2 SYDVKM. This CDR3 comprises 13 residues. Trimming removed 8 bases from V and 6 bases from J, with 16 bases in between. The CDR3 loop reads CASLKRTSSEAFF. In DNA, the CDR3 is TGTGCCAGCCTCAAGCGGACAAGCTCTGAAGCTTTCTTT. Complete variable domain (other parts from reference TRBV28 and TRBJ1-1): DVKVTQSSRYLVKRTGEKVFLECVQDMDHENMFWYRQDPGLGLRLIYFSYDVKMKEKGDIPEGYSVSREKKERFSLILESASTNQTSMYLCASLKRTSSEAFFGQGTRLTVV.

The chain has TRBV21-1 and TRBJ2-3; TRBD1 is the table's D call, not checked against the DNA. TRBV21-1 is flagged as a pseudogene. The CDR3 is 12 residues long. CDR3 sequence (DNA): TGTGCCAGCTCAGGCAGGGGAAATACGCAGTATTTT. As protein: CASSGRGNTQYF.

This sequence joins TRBV5-1 and TRBJ2-1; D unclear. The V end lost 2 bases, the J end lost 10 bases, and 13 bases lay between the germline ends. Per germline, CDR1 SGHRS and CDR2 YFSETQ. The CDR3 length is 13 residues. The CDR3 is CASSLTQLNEQFF. DNA of the CDR3: TGCGCCAGCAGCTTAACTCAGTTGAACGAGCAGTTCTTC. Combining the CDR3 with reference TRBV5-1 and TRBJ2-1 gives the whole variable domain KAGVTQTPRYLIKTRGQQVTLSCSPISGHRSVSWYQQTPGQGLQFLFEYFSETQRNKGNFPGRFSGRQFSNSRSEMNVSTLELGDSALYLCASSLTQLNEQFFGPGTRLTVL.

This chain uses TRBV14 with TRBJ1-2; D ambiguous. Germline V gives CDR1 SGHDN, CDR2 FVKESK. CDR3 length: 15 amino acids. Trimming took 0 bases from V and 7 from J, leaving 15 bases between them. The CDR3: CASSQEYGRLRGYTF. The CDR3 DNA is TGTGCCAGCAGCCAAGAATACGGCAGGCTCCGTGGCTACACCTTC.

A note on this clonotype: Possible read error: a much larger clone is one base away. The V call is TRBV9, the J call TRBJ2-1; 7 positions match TRBD1. Germline lookup yields CDR1 SGDLS and CDR2 YYNGEE. V dropped 3 bases and J dropped 10; count of bases not matched to a gene: 7. This CDR3 contains 13 residues. The CDR3: CASSGGQAREQFF. CDR3 bases: TGTGCCAGCAGCGGAGGACAGGCCCGGGAGCAGTTCTTC.

The chain carries TRBV6-2 or TRBV6-3 and TRBJ2-1; no clear D. V lost 5 bases, J lost 10 bases, and 21 bases lay in between. This CDR3 spans 15 amino acids. Germline CDR1 and CDR2: MNHEY and SVGEGT. This CDR3 is CASSLDGIYRREQFF. As DNA, the CDR3 is TGTGCCAGCAGTCTCGACGGAATATATAGAAGGGAGCAGTTCTTC.